This TCR beta chain appears in the sequencing data of a study of human T cells and chemical hapten exposure. The time point: patch test 1, 2 weeks after DPC sensitization. The sample's treatment: therapeutic diphenylcyclopropenone sensitization with weekly scalp DPC. Blood draws came first, before each patch test. This CDR3 has 12 residues. Trimming removed 4 bases at V and 10 bases at J, with 12 bases between. Germline V gene data show CDR1 as SGHRS and CDR2 as YFSETQ. This clonotype occurred a few times. Each CDR3 protein gets one entry after TCRdb re-called the RACE reads with MiXCR. The sample yields some 170,000 distinct CDR3 sequences, around 20% seen once.

The sequenced sample was whole blood, obtained in connection with sensitization to the hapten diphenylcyclopropenone (DPC). The clonotype comes from a woman between 50 and 59 years old with alopecia areata. Some clones in this sample may be carry-over from other donors' samples. V and J are TRBV5-1 and TRBJ2-1; D unclear. The CDR3 loop is CASSLQLNEQFF. The CDR3 bases are TGCGCCAGCAGCCTGCAGTTAAACGAGCAGTTCTTC. The whole variable domain, filled in from reference TRBV5-1 and TRBJ2-1, reads KAGVTQTPRYLIKTRGQQVTLSCSPISGHRSVSWYQQTPGQGLQFLFEYFSETQRNKGNFPGRFSGRQFSNSRSEMNVSTLELGDSALYLCASSLQLNEQFFGPGTRLTVL.